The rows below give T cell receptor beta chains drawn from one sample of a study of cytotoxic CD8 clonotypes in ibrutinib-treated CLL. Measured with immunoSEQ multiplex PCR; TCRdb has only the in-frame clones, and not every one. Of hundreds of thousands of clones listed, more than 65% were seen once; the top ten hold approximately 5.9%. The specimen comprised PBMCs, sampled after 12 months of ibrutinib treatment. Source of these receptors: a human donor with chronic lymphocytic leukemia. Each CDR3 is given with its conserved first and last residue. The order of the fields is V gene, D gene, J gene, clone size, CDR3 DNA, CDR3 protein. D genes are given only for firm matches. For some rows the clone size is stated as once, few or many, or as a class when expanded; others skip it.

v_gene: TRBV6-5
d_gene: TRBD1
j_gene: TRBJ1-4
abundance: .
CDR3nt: TGTGCCAGCAGAAGGAGACAGGGGGGCCATGAAAAACTGTTTTTT
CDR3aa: CASRRRQGGHEKLFF

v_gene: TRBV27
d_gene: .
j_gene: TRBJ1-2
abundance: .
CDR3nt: TGTGCCAGCAGTTCGACCCGCTTGGGGGGCCGTGGCTACACCTTC
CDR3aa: CASSSTRLGGRGYTF

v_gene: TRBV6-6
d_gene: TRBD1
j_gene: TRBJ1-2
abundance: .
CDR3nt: TGTGCCAGCAGTGGGACAGGGGCTTCTGGCTACACCTTC
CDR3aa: CASSGTGASGYTF

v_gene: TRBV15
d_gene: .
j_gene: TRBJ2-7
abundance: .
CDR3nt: TGTGCCACCAGCAGAGATAACTACGAGCAGTACTTC
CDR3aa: CATSRDNYEQYF

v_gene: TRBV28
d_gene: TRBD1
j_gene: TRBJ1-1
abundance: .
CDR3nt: TGTGCCAGCAGTTTTATAGGGCAGGGGGTCACTGAAGCTTTCTTT
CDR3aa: CASSFIGQGVTEAFF

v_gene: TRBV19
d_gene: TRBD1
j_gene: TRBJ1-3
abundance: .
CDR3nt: TGTGCCAGTACCCTGGACAGGGATTTCGGCACCATATATTTT
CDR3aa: CASTLDRDFGTIYF

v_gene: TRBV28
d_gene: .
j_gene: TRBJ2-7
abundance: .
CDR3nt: TGTGCCAGCAGTTTAGTAGGGCAGGGCGGTATCGAGCAGTACTTC
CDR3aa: CASSLVGQGGIEQYF

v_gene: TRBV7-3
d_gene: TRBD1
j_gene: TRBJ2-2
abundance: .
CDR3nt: TGTGCCAGCAGCTTCCAGACAGGGGGAGTCGGGGAGCTGTTTTTT
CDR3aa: CASSFQTGGVGELFF

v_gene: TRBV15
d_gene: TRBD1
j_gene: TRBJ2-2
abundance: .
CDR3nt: TGTGCCACCAGCCAGGGGGCGGACACCGGGGAGCTGTTTTTT
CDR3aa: CATSQGADTGELFF

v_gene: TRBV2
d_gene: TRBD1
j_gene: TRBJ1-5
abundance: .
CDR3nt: TGTGCCAGCAGGACAGGGGGGATACAGCCCCAGCATTTT
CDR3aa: CASRTGGIQPQHF

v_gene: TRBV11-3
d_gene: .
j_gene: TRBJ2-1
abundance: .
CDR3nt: TGTGCCAGCAGCTCATACAGGGTAGGGGAGCAGTTCTTC
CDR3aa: CASSSYRVGEQFF

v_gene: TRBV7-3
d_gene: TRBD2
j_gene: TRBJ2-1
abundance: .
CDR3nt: TGTGCCAGCAGCCCCGCGTCAGGGACTAGCGGGAGATATGAGCAGTTCTTC
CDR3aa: CASSPASGTSGRYEQFF

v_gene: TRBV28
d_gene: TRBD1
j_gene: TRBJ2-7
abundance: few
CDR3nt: TGTGCCAGCGGACAGGGGGTCTACGAGCAGTACTTC
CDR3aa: CASGQGVYEQYF

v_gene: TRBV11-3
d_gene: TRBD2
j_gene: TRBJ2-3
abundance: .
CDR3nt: TGTGCCAGCAGCATACGAGTGAGCGGGAGGGCGGATACGCAGTATTTT
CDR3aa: CASSIRVSGRADTQYF

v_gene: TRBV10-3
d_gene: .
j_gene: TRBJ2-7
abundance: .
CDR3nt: TGTGCCATCAGTGATCCGGGACAAACCTACGAGCAGTACTTC
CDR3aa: CAISDPGQTYEQYF

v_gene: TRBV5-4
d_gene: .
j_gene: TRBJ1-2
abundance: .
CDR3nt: TGTGCCAGCAGCGGCGGGGCCCGGGGGGCTTCAAGTGTTAGCTATGGCTACACCTTC
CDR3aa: CASSGGARGASSVSYGYTF

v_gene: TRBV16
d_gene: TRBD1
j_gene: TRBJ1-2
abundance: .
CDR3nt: TGTGCCAGCAGCCAATTGACAGGGGCCTATGGCTACACCTTC
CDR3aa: CASSQLTGAYGYTF

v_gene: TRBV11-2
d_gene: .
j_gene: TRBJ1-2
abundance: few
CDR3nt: TGTGCCAGCAAGGGACAAAGGGCTAACTATGGCTACACCTTC
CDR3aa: CASKGQRANYGYTF

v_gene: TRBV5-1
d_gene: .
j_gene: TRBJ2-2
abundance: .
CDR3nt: TGCGCCAGCAGCGGAACTCAGTCCTCCGGGGAGCTGTTTTTT
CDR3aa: CASSGTQSSGELFF

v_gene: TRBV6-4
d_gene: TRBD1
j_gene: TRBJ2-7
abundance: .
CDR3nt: TGTGCCAGCAGTGGGGTATGGAACAGGGGCTACGAGCAGTACTTC
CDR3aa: CASSGVWNRGYEQYF

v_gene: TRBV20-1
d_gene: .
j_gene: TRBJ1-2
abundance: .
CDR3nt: TGCAGTGCTAGAGATTGGGGGGGCTACACCTTC
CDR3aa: CSARDWGGYTF

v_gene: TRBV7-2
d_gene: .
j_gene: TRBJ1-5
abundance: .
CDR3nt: TGTGCCAACAGCCCTTCAAAAAACCAGCCCCAGCATTTT
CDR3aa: CANSPSKNQPQHF

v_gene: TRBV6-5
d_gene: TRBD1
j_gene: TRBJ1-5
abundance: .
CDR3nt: TGTGCCAGCAGTTACGGAGGGACAGGGATGGATCAGCCCCAGCATTTT
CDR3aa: CASSYGGTGMDQPQHF

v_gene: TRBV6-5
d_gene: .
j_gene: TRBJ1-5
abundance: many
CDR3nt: TGTGCCAGCAGCAACGGAGTTCAGCCCCAGCATTTT
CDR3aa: CASSNGVQPQHF

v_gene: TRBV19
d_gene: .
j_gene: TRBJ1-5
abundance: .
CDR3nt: TGTGCCAGTAGTATCCCCAGGGTTAGCAATCAGCCCCAGCATTTT
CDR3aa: CASSIPRVSNQPQHF

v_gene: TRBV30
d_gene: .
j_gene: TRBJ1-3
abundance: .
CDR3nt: TGTGCCTGGAGTATAACAGGCATCTCTGGAAACACCATATATTTT
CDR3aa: CAWSITGISGNTIYF

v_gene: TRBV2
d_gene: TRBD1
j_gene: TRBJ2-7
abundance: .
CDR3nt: TGTGCCAGCAACCGGGACAGCCCGGCGGGGCAGTACTTC
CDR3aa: CASNRDSPAGQYF

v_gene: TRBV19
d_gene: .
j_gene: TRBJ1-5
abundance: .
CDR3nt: TGTGCCAGCCGGTGGGGGGCAGGGGGCAATCAGCCCCAGCATTTT
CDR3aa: CASRWGAGGNQPQHF

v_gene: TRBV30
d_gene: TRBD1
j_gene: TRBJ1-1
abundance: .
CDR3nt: TGTGCCTGGAGAGGGACAGGGGGGATCGTTGAAGCTTTCTTT
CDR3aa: CAWRGTGGIVEAFF

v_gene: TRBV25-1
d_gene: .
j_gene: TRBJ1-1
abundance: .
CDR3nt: TGTGCCAGCATAGTTACAGGGACGAACCAAGCTTTCTTT
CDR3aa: CASIVTGTNQAFF

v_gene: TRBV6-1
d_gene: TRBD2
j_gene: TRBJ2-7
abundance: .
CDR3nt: TGTGCCAGCAGCGAAGGGGCGGGGGGCAGCTACGAGCAGTACTTC
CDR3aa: CASSEGAGGSYEQYF

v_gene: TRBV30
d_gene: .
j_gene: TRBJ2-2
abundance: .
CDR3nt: TGTGCCTGGAGCAACCAACTGAACACCGGGGAGCTGTTTTTT
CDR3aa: CAWSNQLNTGELFF

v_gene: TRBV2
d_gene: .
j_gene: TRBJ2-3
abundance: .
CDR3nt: TGTGCCACCCGACGGCAGCTTGGTGCAGATACGCAGTATTTT
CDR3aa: CATRRQLGADTQYF

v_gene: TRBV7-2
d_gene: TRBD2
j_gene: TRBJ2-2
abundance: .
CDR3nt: TGTGCCAGCAGCTGGACTAGCAGGAACACCGGGGAGCTGTTTTTT
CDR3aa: CASSWTSRNTGELFF

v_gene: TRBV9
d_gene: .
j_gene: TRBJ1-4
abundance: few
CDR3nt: TGTGCCAGCAGTCTAACAGGGTTTCCTAATGAAAAACTGTTTTTT
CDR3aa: CASSLTGFPNEKLFF

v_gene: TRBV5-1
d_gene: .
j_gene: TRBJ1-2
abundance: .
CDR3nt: TGCGCCAGCAGCTTGGGGAATCAGGGGTTAGGCTATGGCTACACCTTC
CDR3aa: CASSLGNQGLGYGYTF

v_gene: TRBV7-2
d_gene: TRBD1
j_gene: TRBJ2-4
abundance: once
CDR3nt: TGTGCCAGCAGGTCACACCGGGACAGGGGGACAAACATTCAGTACTTC
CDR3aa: CASRSHRDRGTNIQYF

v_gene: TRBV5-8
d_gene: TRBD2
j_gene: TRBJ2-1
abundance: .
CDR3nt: TGTGCCAGCAGCTTGGTTTCGGGGGGTTTCGATGAGCAGTTCTTC
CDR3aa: CASSLVSGGFDEQFF

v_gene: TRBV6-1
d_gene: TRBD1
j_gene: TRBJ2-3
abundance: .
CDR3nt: TGTGCCAGCAGCGACAGGGGGGACACAGATACGCAGTATTTT
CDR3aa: CASSDRGDTDTQYF

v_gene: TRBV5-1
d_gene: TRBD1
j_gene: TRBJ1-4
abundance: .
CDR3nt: TGCGCCAGCAGCCTTGGACAGGGGCCAACTAATGAAAAACTGTTTTTT
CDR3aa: CASSLGQGPTNEKLFF

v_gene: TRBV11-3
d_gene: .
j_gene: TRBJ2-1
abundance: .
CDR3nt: TGTGCCAGCAGCCCGGGGTCCCCTCCAGAGCAGTTCTTC
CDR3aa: CASSPGSPPEQFF

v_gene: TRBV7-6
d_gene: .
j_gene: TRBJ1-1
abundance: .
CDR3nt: TGTGCCAGCAGCCCCGCGACCCGGAGGACTGAAGCTTTCTTT
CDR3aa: CASSPATRRTEAFF

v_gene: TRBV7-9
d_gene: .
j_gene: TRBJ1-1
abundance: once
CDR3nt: TGTGCCAGCAGCTTTTGGACAGAGCAGGCTGAAGCTTTCTTT
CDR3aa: CASSFWTEQAEAFF

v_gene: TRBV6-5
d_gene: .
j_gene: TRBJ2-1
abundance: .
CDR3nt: TGTGCCAGCAGTCCGGGACCGCGATTCAATGAGCAGTTCTTC
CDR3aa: CASSPGPRFNEQFF

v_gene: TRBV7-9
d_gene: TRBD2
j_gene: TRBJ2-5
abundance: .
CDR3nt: TGTGCCAGCAGCTTAGCTGCTAGCGGGGGCCAAGAGACCCAGTACTTC
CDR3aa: CASSLAASGGQETQYF

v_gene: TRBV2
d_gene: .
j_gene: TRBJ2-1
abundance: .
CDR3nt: TGTGCCAGCAGGACAAATTCGTACAATGAGCAGTTCTTC
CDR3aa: CASRTNSYNEQFF

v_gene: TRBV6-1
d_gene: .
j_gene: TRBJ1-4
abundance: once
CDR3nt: TGTGCCAGCAGTTTCAAACAGGGTGGAAGTGAAAAACTGTTTTTT
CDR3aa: CASSFKQGGSEKLFF

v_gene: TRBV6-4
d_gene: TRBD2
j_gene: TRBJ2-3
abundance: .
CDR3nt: TGTGCCAGCAGTCTCGGGGGCCTAGCGGGAGTCCCAGATACGCAGTATTTT
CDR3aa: CASSLGGLAGVPDTQYF

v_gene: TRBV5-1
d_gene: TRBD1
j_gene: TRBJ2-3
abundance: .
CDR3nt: TGCGCCAGCAGCACGGACAGGATGTACACAGATACGCAGTATTTT
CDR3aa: CASSTDRMYTDTQYF

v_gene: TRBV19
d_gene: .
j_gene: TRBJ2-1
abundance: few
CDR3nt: TGTGCCAGTAGTACCGAGGGAACTCAATACAATGAGCAGTTCTTC
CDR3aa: CASSTEGTQYNEQFF

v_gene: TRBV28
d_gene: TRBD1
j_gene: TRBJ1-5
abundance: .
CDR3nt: TGTGCCAGCACCCAGGGGGGAGGCCGCAATCAGCCCCAGCATTTT
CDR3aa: CASTQGGGRNQPQHF

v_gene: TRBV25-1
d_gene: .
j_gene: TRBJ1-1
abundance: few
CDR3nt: TGTGCCAGCAGTCTGGACAGCATGAACACTGAAGCTTTCTTT
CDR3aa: CASSLDSMNTEAFF

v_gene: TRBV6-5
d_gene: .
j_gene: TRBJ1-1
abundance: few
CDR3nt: TGTGCCAGCAGAGACATTGAGGCGAACACTGAAGCTTTCTTT
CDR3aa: CASRDIEANTEAFF

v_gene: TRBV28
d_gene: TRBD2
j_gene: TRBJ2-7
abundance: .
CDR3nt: TGTGCCAGCAGTGTTGGGACTAGCGGGTACGAGCAGTACTTC
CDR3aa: CASSVGTSGYEQYF

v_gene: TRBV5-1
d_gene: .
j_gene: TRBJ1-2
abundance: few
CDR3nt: TGCGCCAGCAGTGTAGGGGGAAGCTATGGCTACACCTTC
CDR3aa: CASSVGGSYGYTF

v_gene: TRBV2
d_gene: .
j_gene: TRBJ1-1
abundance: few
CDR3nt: TGTGCCAGCAGCGACCCCGACACCCGGGGCCTCGACACTGAAGCTTTCTTT
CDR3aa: CASSDPDTRGLDTEAFF

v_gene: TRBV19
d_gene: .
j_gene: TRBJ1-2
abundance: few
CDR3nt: TGTGCCAGTATTTCCCATCCCTATGGCTACACCTTC
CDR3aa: CASISHPYGYTF

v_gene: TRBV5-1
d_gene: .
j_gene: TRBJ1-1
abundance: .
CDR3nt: TGCGCCAGCAGCAGAGGAACAGGGTATGTAGGTGAAGCTTTCTTT
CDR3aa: CASSRGTGYVGEAFF